The 32 T cell receptor beta chains below all came from one sample that was sequenced in a study of CD8 T cells in ankylosing spondylitis. Overall study findings and caveats: About 8 highly homologous variants made up a TCR beta motif that seemed to typify ankylosing spondylitis blood.

A single record per CDR3 protein comes from TCRdb applying MiXCR to the 5' RACE reads. Here the sample spans 100,000 to 150,000 distinct CDR3 sequences, more than 15% being singletons. No antigen has been identified for these receptors. The sample comprised blood, either unsorted or a sorted T cell fraction (not recorded which). These TCRs come from a male donor with ankylosing spondylitis.

The sample holds a few counts of this clonotype. This rearrangement joins TRBV5-5 to TRBJ2-1, with 9 bases aligning to TRBD1. Germline CDR1 is SGHKS and CDR2 is YYEKEE (reference sequence). This CDR3 spans 14 amino acids. V trimming: 4 bases; J trimming: 8 bases; junction bases outside the gene matches: 7. The CDR3 region has the DNA TGTGCCAGCAGCCCAGGACAGGGGATGGATGAGCAGTTCTTC. It is translated as CASSPGQGMDEQFF.

The chain joins TRBV11-2 to TRBJ2-5; 8 positions agree with TRBD1. The CDR3 sequence is 18 residues long. The germline V gene encodes CDR1 SGHAT and CDR2 FQNNGV. V dropped 0 bases and J dropped 7; count of bases not matched to a gene: 16. The CDR3, as DNA: TGTGCCAGCAGCTTAGAATTCTGGACAGGGCGGGAAAAAGCGACCCAGTACTTC. It encodes CASSLEFWTGREKATQYF.

Note on this clonotype: An end of the junction does not agree with germline; a read error may underlie this. J is TRBJ1-2 and V is TRBV13, with 8 bases that match TRBD1. CDR1 PRHDT and CDR2 FYEKMQ come from the germline V gene (reference sequence). This CDR3 is 14 amino acids long. Here the CDR3 reads CASSVGTGDYGYTF. CDR3 bases: TGTGCCAGCAGCGTAGGGACAGGAGACTATGGCTACACCTTC.

The DNA of the CDR3 is TGTGCCAGCAGCGTACGGAGGGAGTCCTGGAATGAGCAGTTCTTC. Translated, it gives CASSVRRESWNEQFF. The rearrangement joins TRBV9 to TRBJ2-1; TRBD2 is a possible D gene (6 bases). Germline lookup yields CDR1 SGDLS and CDR2 YYNGEE. V shed 1 base and J shed 7 bases, with 15 bases lying between them. The CDR3 sequence is 15 residues long.

This chain uses TRBV12-3 or TRBV12-4 with TRBJ2-7; D might be TRBD1 or TRBD2, each matching 7 bases. Between the trimmed V and J ends, which lost 3 bases and 6 bases, there was a span of 12 bases. The CDR3 runs to 13 residues. CDR3 coding DNA: TGTGCCAGCAGTTTTATCAGGGGGGGCGAGCAGTACTTC. As protein: CASSFIRGGEQYF.

The chain links TRBV4-1 to TRBJ2-7; the match to TRBD2 covers 12 bases. The CDR3 length is 18 residues. Germline CDR1 reads MGHRA; CDR2 reads YSYEKL. Unmatched junction bases numbered 10, after V lost 1 base and J lost 3 bases. The CDR3 loop reads CASSQGGELAGGIYEQYF. Here the CDR3 DNA reads TGCGCCAGCAGCCAAGGAGGGGAACTAGCGGGAGGTATCTACGAGCAGTACTTC.

This chain connects TRBV28 to TRBJ2-3; 8 bases align to TRBD2. Germline CDR1 and CDR2: MDHEN and SYDVKM. The CDR3 spans 17 residues. V shed 2 bases, J shed 3 bases, and the junction held 10 bases outside the gene matches. The CDR3 loop reads CASSLKWLAGRTDTQYF. For the CDR3, the DNA is TGTGCCAGCAGTTTAAAGTGGCTAGCGGGTAGAACAGATACGCAGTATTTT. Filled out from reference TRBV28 and TRBJ2-3, the complete variable domain reads DVKVTQSSRYLVKRTGEKVFLECVQDMDHENMFWYRQDPGLGLRLIYFSYDVKMKEKGDIPEGYSVSREKKERFSLILESASTNQTSMYLCASSLKWLAGRTDTQYFGPGTRLTVL.

This clonotype was seen just once. The chain couples TRBV27 to TRBJ1-4; D remains unclear. The germline V gene encodes CDR1 MNHEY and CDR2 SMNVEV (reference sequence). Trimming took off 1 base at V and 7 bases at J, with 7 bases between the two ends. The CDR3 has 13 amino acids. Here the CDR3 reads CASSLYSGEKLFF. The CDR3 nucleotides read TGTGCCAGCAGTTTATACTCCGGTGAAAAACTGTTTTTT.

At least ten counts were recorded for this clonotype. A read error may produce the germline difference seen at one junction end. The chain employs TRBV12-3 or TRBV12-4 and TRBJ1-1, with D uncertain. CDR3 size: 13 residues. The CDR3: CASSLGKNTEAFF. CDR3 DNA sequence: TGTGCCAGCAGCTTAGGAAAGAACACTGAAGCTTTCTTT.

This clonotype showed up many times. This chain uses TRBV27 with TRBJ2-1; tentatively, D is TRBD1 (6 bases). CDR1 MNHEY and CDR2 SMNVEV come from the germline V gene (reference sequence). V gave up 2 bases and J gave up 4 bases, with 12 bases separating them. The CDR3 is 15 amino acids. CDR3 sequence (DNA): TGTGCCAGCAGTTTAGGGACGAGGGGGTACAATGAGCAGTTCTTC. Amino acids: CASSLGTRGYNEQFF.

For this clonotype: The CDR3 does not end in the conserved phenylalanine or tryptophan, so this is likely a read error. The chain employs TRBV24-1 and TRBJ1-5; a possible D gene is TRBD1 (5 bases). The V and J ends lost 4 bases and 2 bases respectively, with 14 bases between them. Germline-derived CDR1 and CDR2 are KGHDR and SFDVKD. CDR3 size: 16 residues. The CDR3 loop reads CATSEGTALRNQPQHY. The CDR3 bases are TGTGCCACCAGTGAAGGGACCGCTTTGCGCAATCAGCCCCAGCATTAT.

The chain uses TRBV27 and TRBJ2-1, with 7 bases fitting TRBD2. The length of the CDR3 is 11 residues. Trimming at V came to 7 bases and at J to 8 bases, leaving 2 bases not matched to a gene. CDR1 is MNHEY and CDR2 is SMNVEV in the germline V gene (reference sequence). The chain's CDR3 is CASISGDEQFF. CDR3 bases: TGTGCCAGCATAAGCGGGGATGAGCAGTTCTTC.

V usage is TRBV20-1 and J usage is TRBJ1-1; D not certain. Germline CDR1 DFQATT, CDR2 SNEGSKA (reference sequence). Trimming removed 1 base at V and 2 bases at J, with 11 bases between. This CDR3 region has 14 residues. CDR3 residues: CSARGETSNTEAFF. In DNA, the CDR3 is TGCAGTGCTAGAGGGGAGACTAGTAACACTGAAGCTTTCTTT.

The V and J genes are TRBV4-1 and TRBJ1-1; 10 positions match TRBD1. There are 14 residues in the CDR3. The germline V gene encodes CDR1 MGHRA and CDR2 YSYEKL. Trimming cost V 3 bases and J 4 bases; bases outside gene matches: 2. The CDR3 coding sequence is TGCGCCAGCAGCCAGAGGACAGGGGGCACTGAAGCTTTCTTT. Translated: CASSQRTGGTEAFF.

Of note for this clonotype: At one of its ends the junction is not consistent with the germline gene, which may arise from a read error. This chain links TRBV27 with TRBJ2-1; D gene uncertain. The CDR3 covers 14 residues. Germline CDR1 is MNHEY and CDR2 is SMNVEV (reference sequence). DNA for the CDR3: TGTGGCAGCAGTTTATACGTCGGACCCTCCGAGCAGTTCTTC. Translating it yields CGSSLYVGPSEQFF.

The CDR3 region is CASSLEGLPGIGKNIQYF. CDR3 bases: TGTGCCAGCAGCTTAGAGGGGCTCCCGGGAATCGGCAAAAACATTCAGTACTTC. This chain uses TRBV11-1 with TRBJ2-4; the D call may be TRBD1 or TRBD2 (5 bases each). This CDR3 has 18 amino acids. The V gene lost 1 base and the J gene lost 3 bases, with 19 bases spanning the gap. Germline V gives CDR1 SGHAT, CDR2 FQDESV (reference sequence).

This clonotype was counted between two and nine times. This rearrangement joins TRBV6-1 to TRBJ2-7; a weak D match, TRBD1 (6 bases). V shed 6 bases and J shed 5 bases, with 17 bases lying between them. From germline, CDR1 is MNHNS and CDR2 SASEGT. The CDR3 sequence is 14 residues long. The CDR3 is CASSPPTGMDEQYF. CDR3 coding DNA: TGTGCCAGCAGCCCTCCTACAGGGATGGACGAGCAGTACTTC.

This clonotype was found a few times. The chain employs TRBV12-3 or TRBV12-4 and TRBJ1-2, with D perhaps TRBD1 (6 bases). The CDR3 length is 12 residues. The germline V and J ends were trimmed by 7 bases and 5 bases, with 11 bases remaining between them. The CDR3 reads CASTEGGYGYTF. The CDR3 coding sequence is TGTGCCAGCACCGAAGGGGGATATGGCTACACCTTC.

The rearrangement uses TRBV14 and TRBJ2-7; TRBD2 might be the D (5 bases). CDR1 is SGHDN, CDR2 FVKESK, per germline. The ends were cut back, 1 base at V and 4 bases at J, with 11 bases in the middle. The CDR3 length is 14 residues. CDR3 bases: TGTGCCAGCAGCCAAGGAGGGAGCTGGTACGAGCAGTACTTC. Its protein is CASSQGGSWYEQYF.

The V and J genes are TRBV7-9 and TRBJ1-1, with no clear D. The CDR3 is 13 residues long. Looked up from germline, CDR1 is SEHNR and CDR2 is FQNEAQ (reference sequence). V lost 4 bases, J lost 4 bases, and 10 bases lay in between. This CDR3 reads CASSSPSTTEAFF. As DNA, the CDR3 is TGTGCCAGCAGCTCTCCCTCGACCACTGAAGCTTTCTTT.

This clonotype has more than one count but fewer than ten. The chain is built from TRBV4-1 and TRBJ1-1, with D maybe TRBD1 (5 bases). Germline CDR1 is MGHRA and CDR2 is YSYEKL. Trimming shortened V by 4 bases and J by 4 bases, and 16 bases separated the two germline ends. The length of the CDR3 is 15 residues. The CDR3 sequence is CASSPASGRGTEAFF. The CDR3 DNA follows: TGCGCCAGCAGCCCAGCTTCGGGGAGGGGCACTGAAGCTTTCTTT.

This clonotype came up a few times. The chain has TRBV2 and TRBJ1-5; D ambiguous. Germline CDR1 reads SNHLY; CDR2 reads FYNNEI. CDR3 length equals 15 residues. V shed 2 bases and J shed 1 base, with 9 bases lying between them. The CDR3 is CASSEKGWSNQPQHF. The DNA of the CDR3 is TGTGCCAGCAGTGAAAAGGGTTGGAGCAATCAGCCCCAGCATTTT.

This chain links TRBV12-3 or TRBV12-4 with TRBJ2-1, with unresolved D. The V gene lost 5 bases and the J gene lost 7 bases, with 15 bases spanning the gap. This CDR3 spans 14 amino acids. The CDR3 DNA is TGTGCCAGCAGTCTAGACACCCTAAGGAATGAGCAGTTCTTC. It is translated as CASSLDTLRNEQFF.

This sequence joins TRBV5-6 and TRBJ2-3, with D perhaps matching TRBD2 (5 bases). The CDR3 is made up of 15 amino acids. Per the germline V gene, CDR1 is SGHDT and CDR2 is YYEEEE. V shed 3 bases and J shed 1 base, with 12 bases lying between them. The CDR3 spells CASSSVASGTDTQYF. The CDR3 coding sequence is TGTGCCAGCAGCTCTGTAGCGTCAGGCACAGATACGCAGTATTTT.

The gene calls are TRBV13 and TRBJ2-7; 11 bases are a match to TRBD2. The CDR3 runs to 15 residues. CDR1 PRHDT and CDR2 FYEKMQ come from the germline V gene (reference sequence). Germline trimming cut 1 base from V and 3 bases from J; bases unmatched to any gene: 2. This CDR3 is CASSLVAGGNYEQYF. CDR3 nucleotides: TGTGCCAGCAGCTTAGTAGCGGGAGGGAACTACGAGCAGTACTTC.

The chain links TRBV5-6 to TRBJ2-7; D call uncertain. V was clipped by 2 bases and J by 0 bases, with 12 bases between them. This CDR3 has 15 residues. The germline CDR1 and CDR2 sequences are SGHDT and YYEEEE. Here the CDR3 DNA reads TGTGCCAGCAGCTTCAGTTATCAGTACTCCTACGAGCAGTACTTC. Encoded protein: CASSFSYQYSYEQYF.

This clonotype has more than one count but fewer than ten. The V and J genes are TRBV20-1 and TRBJ2-1, with D possibly TRBD1 on 6 matching bases. The germline V and J ends were trimmed by 7 bases and 8 bases, with 12 bases remaining between them. Germline lookup yields CDR1 DFQATT and CDR2 SNEGSKA (reference sequence). The CDR3 is made up of 11 amino acids. DNA for the CDR3: TGCAGTGTCGCCAGGGGAGATGAGCAGTTCTTC. The encoded protein is CSVARGDEQFF.

This clonotype has more than one count but fewer than ten. V usage is TRBV20-1 and J usage is TRBJ2-2; TRBD2 matches 9 bases. J gave up 2 bases and V 2 bases, and 3 bases lay outside the gene matches. The CDR3 totals 15 residues. Germline V lookup: CDR1 DFQATT, CDR2 SNEGSKA (reference sequence). CDR3 protein: CSARSLAGNTGELFF. The CDR3 region has the DNA TGCAGTGCTAGATCCCTAGCGGGAAACACCGGGGAGCTGTTTTTT.

The sample holds a few counts of this clonotype. The chain carries TRBV6-1 and TRBJ2-5; D possibly corresponds to TRBD1 (5 bases). The CDR3 totals 13 residues. Trimming removed 10 bases from V and 2 bases from J, with 14 bases in between. The germline CDR1 and CDR2 sequences are MNHNS and SASEGT. CDR3 bases: TGTGCCACCCGCGGCCAGGGACAAGAGACCCAGTACTTC. Translation: CATRGQGQETQYF.

The rearrangement joins TRBV9 to TRBJ1-2; TRBD1 might be the D (5 bases). Trimming left V 0 bases short and J 3 bases short, with 9 bases between. Germline V lookup: CDR1 SGDLS, CDR2 YYNGEE. This CDR3 is built from 14 residues. The CDR3 is CASSVEQGDYGYTF. As DNA, the CDR3 is TGTGCCAGCAGCGTAGAGCAGGGAGACTATGGCTACACCTTC.

This clonotype was seen a few times. V and J are TRBV20-1 and TRBJ1-2, with D possibly being TRBD1 (6 bases). Between the trimmed V and J ends, which lost 6 bases and 8 bases, there was a span of 16 bases. There are 12 residues in the CDR3. In germline, CDR1 is DFQATT, CDR2 SNEGSKA (reference sequence). In DNA, the CDR3 is TGCAGTGCCCGAGGGGGGAATGGGGGCTACACCTTC. Protein sequence: CSARGGNGGYTF.

V gene TRBV28 combines with J gene TRBJ2-7; 8 nucleotides align to TRBD1. CDR3 length: 16 amino acids. Trimming removed 4 bases from V and 2 bases from J; junction bases left unmatched: 10. Looked up from germline, CDR1 is MDHEN and CDR2 is SYDVKM. The CDR3 DNA follows: TGTGCCAGCAGTTCCTCATTCGACAGGGGCCCCTACGAGCAGTACTTC. Its translation: CASSSSFDRGPYEQYF.